One T cell receptor (beta chain) is described in this entry. The data are from a study of cytomegalovirus exposure and HLA in healthy donors. The donors were in the approximately 130-subject validation cohort; that cohort was separate from the approximately 700-subject first cohort. Some clones are missing from TCRdb's copy, which holds only in-frame ones; the method was immunoSEQ multiplex PCR. This table has under 350,000 clones, 80% to 90% appearing once. This CDR3 spans 16 amino acids. Between the trimmed V and J ends, which lost 2 bases and 3 bases, there was a span of 18 bases. Germline V lookup: CDR1 SGHRS, CDR2 YFSETQ.

The sequencing input was PBMCs. This sequence joins TRBV5-1 and TRBJ2-7; maybe TRBD2 (5 bases). The receptor's source is a woman younger than 30 in good health and CMV-seronegative. CDR3 sequence reads: CASSFVWVGDVYEQYF. CDR3 DNA sequence: TGCGCCAGCAGCTTCGTTTGGGTGGGAGACGTCTACGAGCAGTACTTC.